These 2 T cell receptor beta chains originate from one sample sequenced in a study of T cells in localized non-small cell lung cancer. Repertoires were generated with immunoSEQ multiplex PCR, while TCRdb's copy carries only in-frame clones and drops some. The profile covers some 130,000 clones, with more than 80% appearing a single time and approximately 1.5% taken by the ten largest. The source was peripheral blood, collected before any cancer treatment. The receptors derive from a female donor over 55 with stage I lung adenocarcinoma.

Written as DNA, the CDR3 is TGCGCCAGCAGTGGGGACAGGGGTAACGAGCAGTACTTC. Protein sequence: CASSGDRGNEQYF. The chain has TRBV5-1 and TRBJ2-7; 10 bases map to TRBD1. The germline gives CDR1 SGHRS, CDR2 YFSETQ. CDR3 length: 13 residues. After removal of 5 bases from V and 5 bases from J, the junction contained 4 bases not matched to a gene.

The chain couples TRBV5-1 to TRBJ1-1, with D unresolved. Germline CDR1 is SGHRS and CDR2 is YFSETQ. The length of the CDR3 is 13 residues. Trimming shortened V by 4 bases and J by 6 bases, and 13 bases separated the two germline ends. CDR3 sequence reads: CASSRGPEAEAFF. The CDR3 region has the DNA TGCGCCAGCAGCCGAGGACCTGAAGCTGAAGCTTTCTTT.